A selection of T cell receptor beta chains follows, all from one sample in a study of cytotoxic CD8 clonotypes in ibrutinib-treated CLL. Sequencing was performed with immunoSEQ multiplex PCR; in TCRdb, only in-frame clones are kept and a portion is missing. The table lists about 24,000 clones, around 73% of them singletons. The sample here was PBMCs, taken before ibrutinib treatment. These receptors were obtained from a human donor with chronic lymphocytic leukemia. The CDR3 runs from the conserved cysteine through the conserved F or W. Fields, in order: D gene, V gene, J gene, clone size, CDR3 protein, CDR3 DNA. The D gene is left open where the match is weak. Clone size appears in some rows only: once, few, many, or a class for an expanded clone.

TRBD2	TRBV7-2	TRBJ2-4	NA	CASSLGGLAGVAKNIQYF	TGTGCCAGCAGCTTAGGGGGACTAGCGGGAGTCGCCAAAAACATTCAGTACTTC
NA	TRBV6-5	TRBJ1-2	NA	CASSYRKENYGYTF	TGTGCCAGCAGTTACCGGAAGGAGAACTATGGCTACACCTTC
TRBD2	TRBV27	TRBJ2-2	NA	CASRTGPGGTGELFF	TGTGCCAGCCGGACGGGACCCGGGGGGACCGGGGAGCTGTTTTTT
NA	TRBV18	TRBJ1-2	once	CASSPPFREGNGYTF	TGTGCCAGCTCACCACCGTTCCGCGAGGGGAATGGCTACACCTTC
NA	TRBV6-1	TRBJ2-7	NA	CASRLTGIYEQYF	TGTGCCAGCAGACTGACAGGTATCTACGAGCAGTACTTC
TRBD2	TRBV5-8	TRBJ2-5	NA	CASSQGLAGRLTETQYF	TGTGCCAGCAGCCAGGGACTAGCGGGGAGACTAACGGAGACCCAGTACTTC
NA	TRBV5-4	TRBJ2-3	NA	CASSLSSQPTDTQYF	TGTGCCAGCAGCTTGTCCTCCCAGCCCACAGATACGCAGTATTTT
TRBD2	TRBV28	TRBJ2-1	NA	CASYVTGASGRRSNEQFF	TGTGCCAGCTACGTAACCGGGGCTAGCGGGAGAAGAAGCAATGAGCAGTTCTTC
TRBD1	TRBV6-5	TRBJ2-7	NA	CASSKRQGLSYEQYF	TGTGCCAGCAGTAAGCGACAGGGCCTCTCCTACGAGCAGTACTTC
TRBD1	TRBV7-2	TRBJ1-1	NA	CASSLDRGYAEAFF	TGTGCCAGCAGCTTAGACAGGGGGTACGCTGAAGCTTTCTTT
NA	TRBV19	TRBJ1-4	NA	CASSIAQAPPNEKLFF	TGTGCCAGTAGTATAGCACAGGCGCCTCCTAATGAAAAACTGTTTTTT
NA	TRBV18	TRBJ2-1	NA	CASSPPQGSYNEQFF	TGTGCCAGCTCACCACCACAGGGTTCCTACAATGAGCAGTTCTTC
TRBD2	TRBV11-2	TRBJ2-5	NA	CASSPLPGLQQETQYF	TGTGCCAGCAGCCCCCTCCCGGGACTACAACAAGAGACCCAGTACTTC
NA	TRBV29-1	TRBJ2-3	NA	CSVASDSTDTQYF	TGCAGCGTTGCGAGCGATTCCACAGATACGCAGTATTTT
NA	TRBV9	TRBJ2-5	NA	CASSVGGNRETQYF	TGTGCCAGCAGCGTAGGAGGGAATCGAGAGACCCAGTACTTC
TRBD2	TRBV28	TRBJ2-7	once	CASSSPGLAGGSGSYEQYF	TGTGCCAGCAGTTCACCGGGACTAGCGGGAGGTAGCGGGTCCTACGAGCAGTACTTC
TRBD2	TRBV6-1	TRBJ2-5	few	CASSEKAGGPETQYF	TGTGCCAGCAGTGAAAAAGCGGGAGGGCCGGAGACCCAGTACTTC
NA	TRBV7-2	TRBJ2-2	NA	CASSLGYTGELFF	TGTGCCAGCAGCTTAGGCTACACCGGGGAGCTGTTTTTT
NA	TRBV27	TRBJ2-3	NA	CASSLSSALTDTQYF	TGTGCCAGCAGTTTAAGTAGCGCTCTCACAGATACGCAGTATTTT
NA	TRBV27	TRBJ2-5	NA	CASSLRGESMGETQYF	TGTGCCAGTAGTTTAAGGGGAGAGTCGATGGGGGAGACCCAGTACTTC
TRBD2	TRBV19	TRBJ2-7	NA	CASRGGRSSYEQYF	TGTGCCAGTAGGGGAGGGCGTTCGTCCTACGAGCAGTACTTC
NA	TRBV2	TRBJ1-4	NA	CASSYRDRPSNEKLFF	TGTGCCAGCAGCTACCGAGACAGGCCTAGTAATGAAAAACTGTTTTTT
TRBD1	TRBV6-5	TRBJ1-2	NA	CASTWTGGSNGYTF	TGTGCCAGCACCTGGACAGGGGGCTCAAATGGCTACACCTTC
TRBD1	TRBV7-8	TRBJ1-3	few	CASSNRGLSGNTIYF	TGTGCCAGCAGCAACAGGGGGCTCAGTGGAAACACCATATATTTT
TRBD1	TRBV6-1	TRBJ1-4	NA	CASSEFDRGLEKLFF	TGTGCCAGCAGTGAATTCGACAGGGGGCTCGAAAAACTGTTTTTT
NA	TRBV27	TRBJ2-2	NA	CASSLYPLRGYTGELFF	TGTGCCAGCAGTTTATACCCCCTACGGGGTTACACCGGGGAGCTGTTTTTT
TRBD1	TRBV30	TRBJ2-3	NA	CAWSVQGAVSDTQYF	TGTGCCTGGAGTGTACAGGGGGCGGTCTCAGATACGCAGTATTTT
TRBD1	TRBV7-9	TRBJ1-6	NA	CASSDRQGLNSPLHF	TGTGCCAGCAGCGATCGACAGGGATTGAACTCACCCCTCCACTTT
TRBD2	TRBV7-2	TRBJ2-7	NA	CASSDKREFDIRDEQYF	TGTGCCAGCAGCGACAAGCGGGAGTTCGATATCAGGGACGAGCAGTACTTC
NA	TRBV10-3	TRBJ2-7	NA	CAISAGSDYEQYF	TGTGCCATCAGTGCGGGATCGGACTACGAGCAGTACTTC
NA	TRBV28	TRBJ1-6	once	CASIDPGTPGGSPLHF	TGTGCCAGCATCGACCCAGGGACACCGGGTGGTTCACCCCTCCACTTT
NA	TRBV5-4	TRBJ1-4	NA	CASSFERDEKLFF	TGTGCCAGCAGCTTTGAACGGGACGAAAAACTGTTTTTT
TRBD1	TRBV7-2	TRBJ2-3	NA	CASSLVDRGQDTQYF	TGTGCCAGCAGCTTAGTAGACAGGGGGCAAGATACGCAGTATTTT
NA	TRBV7-9	TRBJ2-7	NA	CASSLGGQIEQYF	TGTGCCAGCAGCTTAGGTGGGCAGATCGAGCAGTACTTC
TRBD1	TRBV19	TRBJ1-3	NA	CASRTGTAGNTIYF	TGTGCCAGTAGGACCGGGACAGCTGGAAACACCATATATTTT
TRBD1	TRBV5-4	TRBJ1-1	NA	CASSLSGTGGRYTEAFF	TGTGCCAGCAGCTTGTCTGGGACAGGGGGCCGATATACTGAAGCTTTCTTT
NA	TRBV5-6	TRBJ1-2	NA	CASSLVGPASYGYTF	TGTGCCAGCAGCTTGGTAGGGCCGGCTAGCTATGGCTACACCTTC
NA	TRBV11-2	TRBJ1-3	NA	CASSPVRSGNTIYF	TGTGCCAGCAGCCCCGTACGCTCTGGAAACACCATATATTTT
NA	TRBV19	TRBJ1-2	NA	CASRPPQGQSYGYTF	TGTGCCAGTAGACCCCCACAAGGACAGAGCTATGGCTACACCTTC
TRBD2	TRBV11-2	TRBJ2-7	NA	CASSLVVSGIYEQYF	TGTGCCAGCAGCTTAGTAGTTAGCGGGATATACGAGCAGTACTTC
NA	TRBV5-1	TRBJ2-3	once	CASSWGSGGSSTDTQYF	TGCGCCAGCAGCTGGGGGAGCGGCGGGTCTAGCACAGATACGCAGTATTTT
NA	TRBV28	TRBJ1-1	NA	CASKWGNTEAFF	TGTGCCAGCAAGTGGGGGAACACTGAAGCTTTCTTT
NA	TRBV20-1	TRBJ2-5	NA	CSASTGETQYF	TGCAGTGCTAGTACTGGTGAGACCCAGTACTTC
TRBD1	TRBV5-4	TRBJ1-2	NA	CASRAEDRGNYGYTF	TGTGCCAGCAGGGCCGAGGACAGGGGTAACTATGGCTACACCTTC
NA	TRBV4-3	TRBJ2-5	NA	CASSPRGNQGETQYF	TGCGCCAGCAGCCCTCGGGGCAACCAGGGAGAGACCCAGTACTTC
TRBD1	TRBV6-4	TRBJ1-4	few	CASSDAGRGPREKLFF	TGTGCCAGCAGTGACGCGGGCAGGGGGCCTCGAGAAAAACTGTTTTTT
TRBD2	TRBV5-1	TRBJ2-7	few	CASSETSGSYEQYF	TGCGCCAGCAGCGAGACTAGCGGCTCCTACGAGCAGTACTTC
NA	TRBV29-1	TRBJ1-2	few	CSGRGGDTGYTF	TGCAGCGGCAGGGGAGGGGACACGGGCTACACCTTC
TRBD1	TRBV5-5	TRBJ2-6	NA	CASSGQGPGANVLTF	TGTGCCAGCAGCGGACAGGGACCTGGGGCCAACGTCCTGACTTTC
NA	TRBV19	TRBJ1-1	NA	CASSSGGKFAEAFF	TGTGCCAGTAGTTCGGGGGGAAAGTTCGCTGAAGCTTTCTTT